This paragraph covers one T cell receptor (beta chain) sequence. The data were obtained in a study of blood T cell repertoires in COVID-19. Study-wide background: The origin of the acute and convalescent COVID-19 samples was the United States, Italy and Spain. Sources were T cells, B-cell-depleted T cells, or PBMCs; the material itself was cDNA or gDNA.

Living in roughly 25 US areas, the participants were between roughly 18 and 95 years of age. In the source study's methods: Amplification of reference gene primers provided the estimated nucleated cell counts. Libraries were prepared by immunoSEQ multiplex PCR; TCRdb keeps only in-frame clonotypes and omits some of them. The D gene and trimming were derived from the DNA, and the V and J assignments and clone size from that table. The sample lists some 140,000 clones, approximately 81% occurring once. This CDR3 comprises 14 residues. V was pared by 2 bases and J by 4 bases, with 4 bases of the junction left unmatched. CDR1 SGDLS and CDR2 YYNGEE come from the germline V gene.

The rearrangement links TRBV9 to TRBJ2-7; 9 nucleotides agree with TRBD1. The clonotype comes from a man in his forties with acute COVID-19. The sample was PBMCs or T cells enriched from blood (not recorded which). The CDR3: CASSVGGQGYEQYF. DNA of the CDR3: TGTGCCAGCAGCGTGGGGGGACAGGGATACGAGCAGTACTTC.